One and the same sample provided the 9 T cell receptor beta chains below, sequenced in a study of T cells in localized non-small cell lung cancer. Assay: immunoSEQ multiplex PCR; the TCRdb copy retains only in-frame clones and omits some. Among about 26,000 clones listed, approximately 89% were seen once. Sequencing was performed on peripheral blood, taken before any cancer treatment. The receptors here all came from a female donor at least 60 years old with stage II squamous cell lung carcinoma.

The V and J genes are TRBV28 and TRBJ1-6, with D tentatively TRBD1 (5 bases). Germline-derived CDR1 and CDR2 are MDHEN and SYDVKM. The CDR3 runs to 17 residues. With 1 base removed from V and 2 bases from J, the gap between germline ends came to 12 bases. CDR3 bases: TGTGCCAGCAGTTTATTGGGGCCCCAAACCTATAATTCACCCCTCCACTTT. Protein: CASSLLGPQTYNSPLHF.

The CDR3, as DNA: TGTGCCAGCAGCAAAGACCCTTCGGGAATACGTCGGGACGAGCAGTACTTC. This gives the protein CASSKDPSGIRRDEQYF. V and J are TRBV21-1 and TRBJ2-7; the table's D call, TRBD2, was not checked against the DNA. TRBV21-1 is classified as a pseudogene. This CDR3 spans 17 amino acids.

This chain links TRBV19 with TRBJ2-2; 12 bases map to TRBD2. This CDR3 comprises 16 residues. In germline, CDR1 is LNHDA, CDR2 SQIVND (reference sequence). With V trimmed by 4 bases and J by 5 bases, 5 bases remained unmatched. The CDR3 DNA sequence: TGTGCCAGTAGTAAGACTAGCGGGAGACAAACCGGGGAGCTGTTTTTT. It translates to CASSKTSGRQTGELFF.

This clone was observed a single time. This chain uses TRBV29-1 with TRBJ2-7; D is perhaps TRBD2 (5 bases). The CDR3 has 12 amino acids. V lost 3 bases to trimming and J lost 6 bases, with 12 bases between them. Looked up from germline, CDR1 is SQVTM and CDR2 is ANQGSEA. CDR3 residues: CSVDPSRAEQYF. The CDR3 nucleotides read TGCAGCGTTGACCCCTCGCGGGCCGAGCAGTACTTC.

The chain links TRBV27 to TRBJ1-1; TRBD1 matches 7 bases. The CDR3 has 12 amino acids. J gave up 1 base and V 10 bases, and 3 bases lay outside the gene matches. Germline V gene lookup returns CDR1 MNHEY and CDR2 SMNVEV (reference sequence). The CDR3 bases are TGTGCCACAGGGGGTGGGAACACTGAAGCTTTCTTT. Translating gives CATGGGNTEAFF.

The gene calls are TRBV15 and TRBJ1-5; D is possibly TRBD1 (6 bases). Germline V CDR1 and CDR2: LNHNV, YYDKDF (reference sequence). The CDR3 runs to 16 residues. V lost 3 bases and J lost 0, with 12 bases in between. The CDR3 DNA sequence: TGTGCCACCAGCAGGGCGGACAGCTATAGCAATCAGCCCCAGCATTTT. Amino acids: CATSRADSYSNQPQHF.

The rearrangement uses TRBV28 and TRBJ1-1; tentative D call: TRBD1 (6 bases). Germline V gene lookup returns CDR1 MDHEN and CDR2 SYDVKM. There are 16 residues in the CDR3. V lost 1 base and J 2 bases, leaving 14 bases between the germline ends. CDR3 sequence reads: CASSLFRTGLNTEAFF. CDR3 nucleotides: TGTGCCAGCAGTTTATTTAGAACAGGGTTAAACACTGAAGCTTTCTTT.

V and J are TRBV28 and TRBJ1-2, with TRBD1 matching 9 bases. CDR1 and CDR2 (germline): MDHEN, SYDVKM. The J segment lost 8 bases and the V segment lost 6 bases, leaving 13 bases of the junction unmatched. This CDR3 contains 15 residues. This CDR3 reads CASSPLEDRGRGYTF. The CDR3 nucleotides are TGTGCCAGCAGCCCCCTCGAGGACAGGGGAAGAGGCTACACCTTC.

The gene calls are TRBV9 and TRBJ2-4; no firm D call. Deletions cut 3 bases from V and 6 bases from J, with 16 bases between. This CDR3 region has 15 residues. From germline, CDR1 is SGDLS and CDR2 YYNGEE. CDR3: CASSANFDPGNIQYF. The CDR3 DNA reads TGTGCCAGCAGCGCCAATTTTGACCCTGGAAACATTCAGTACTTC. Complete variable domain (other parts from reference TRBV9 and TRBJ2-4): DSGVTQTPKHLITATGQRVTLRCSPRSGDLSVYWYQQSLDQGLQFLIQYYNGEERAKGNILERFSAQQFPDLHSELNLSSLELGDSALYFCASSANFDPGNIQYFGAGTRLSVL.